The sample holds one count of the clone carrying this T cell receptor (beta chain). Sequencing was performed with immunoSEQ multiplex PCR; in TCRdb, only in-frame clones are kept and a portion is missing. The table includes about 390,000 clones, 75% to 90% detected once. This CDR3 contains 14 residues. Trimming removed 1 base from V and 4 bases from J, with 9 bases in between. The V gene's germline CDR1 is SEHNR and CDR2 FQNEAQ (reference sequence). This sample was taken from a study of Ad26.COV2.S vaccination and SARS-CoV-2 variants. Described treatment: 19 received Ad26.COV2.S at low or high dose, single or two shots; 5 received placebo; per-sample allocation not given. Day 63 after the first vaccine or placebo injection was the time point for sampling.

The sample in question was peripheral blood, obtained in a trial of Ad26.COV2.S vaccine versus placebo. The receptor was derived from a person aged 18-60 years who received the Ad26.COV2.S COVID-19 vaccine or a placebo. This chain connects TRBV7-9 to TRBJ2-3; weak D call: TRBD2 (6 bases). In DNA form, the CDR3 reads TGTGCCAGCAGCTTAGATTCGGGAGCAGATACGCAGTATTTT. Residues: CASSLDSGADTQYF. Looking up the rest from reference TRBV7-9 and TRBJ2-3 gives the full variable domain: DTGVSQNPRHKITKRGQNVTFRCDPISEHNRLYWYRQTLGQGPEFLTYFQNEAQLEKSRLLSDRFSAERPKGSFSTLEIQRTEQGDSAMYLCASSLDSGADTQYFGPGTRLTVL.